This TCR beta chain was recorded in a study of T cell responses to AZD1222 COVID-19 vaccine. Details on this clone: The antigen is unknown.

The germline CDR1 and CDR2 sequences are MNHEY and SVGAGI. V was pared by 6 bases and J by 8 bases, with 2 bases of the junction left unmatched. The CDR3 totals 12 residues. Profiling relied on immunoSEQ multiplex PCR, and the TCRdb table lists in-frame clones only, not all of them. The sample consists of about 150,000 clones, 91% of them appearing once. General study findings and limits: Clonal diversity was possibly underestimated, and white British individuals and females predominated among donors.

This chain links TRBV6-5 with TRBJ2-1; 9 positions agree with TRBD1. The source was peripheral blood, collected 28 days after the second AZD1222 dose. The TCR comes from an adult who received the AZD1222 COVID-19 vaccine. The CDR3 bases are TGTGCCAGCAGGGGGGACAGGGATGAGCAGTTCTTC. This encodes CASRGDRDEQFF.